Reported below is one TCR beta chain. This clone was counted between two and nine times. What antigen it recognizes has not been identified. No quality values exist for individual bases; no much larger clone is one base distant. V loses 11 bases at its end and J loses 3 bases; junction bases beyond the gene matches: 13. Its CDR3 holds 15 amino acids, cysteine through phenylalanine. Left in the record is the CDR3 DNA by itself, 45 bases read in frame from the first base. The source of the sample is a study of cytomegalovirus exposure and HLA in healthy donors (dated by TCRdb to between 2016 and 2019). Describing the broader study: According to an earlier analysis of around 600 of the donors, roughly 180 million T cells yielded 117 million unique TCR beta sequences and less than 300 Gb of sequence data. An early release covering over 500 HLA-typed donors comprised about 290 gigabases of sequencing data and around 86 million unique TCR sequences. Of the 350 to 450 genotyped donors, 70% to 90% were placed in the genetic ancestry cluster associated with self-reported Caucasian donors. The aim of the study was to test whether cataloging public T cell receptors could identify signatures of past pathogen exposure. Using immunosequencing, the study profiled T cell repertoires from approximately 700 subjects and related those repertoires to cytomegalovirus serostatus. In addition to the first cohort of 666 subjects, a separate validation cohort of 120 different subjects was used. To predict cytomegalovirus infection status, the study combined high-throughput TCR immunosequencing, statistical association of individual TCRs with disease status, and machine learning. A later analysis re-analyzed previously published TCR beta repertoires from 600 to 850 donors and added high-resolution HLA genotyping to study TCR occurrence patterns. Rather than using new phenotypic data, the later analysis identified candidate immune exposures from TCR beta sequences and from how often those sequences occurred across donors. In an earlier analysis of 500 to 650 of the donors, high-throughput TCR beta sequencing was used to judge whether each TCR beta V gene segment behaved as functional or pseudogenic. Alongside the repertoire data, information on donor age, sex, ethnicity and CMV serostatus was compiled. Genome-wide SNP genotypes for about 60% of the 666 donors were used in a later genetic analysis, which treated that subset as a discovery cohort. All discovery cohort repertoires had been generated using a single sequencing platform. Both class I and class II loci were covered by HLA typing, at four-digit resolution. The number of typed donors differed by locus: roughly 629-640 for A, B, C, DRB1 and DQB1; 500 to 550 for DQA1; around 610 for DPA1; and around 450 for DPB1. Roughly five DR-DQ haplotypes were handled as single units for association and clustering, since linkage in the cohort was strong. On average, roughly 250,000 unique TCR beta nucleotide sequences were sequenced per donor among 398 genotyped donors of the cohort, with around 19% of those sequences being non-productive. Summary of the overall study and its limitations: Immune exposure information for the cohort was limited to CMV serostatus. A later analysis found that most CMV-associated TCR beta chains appeared HLA-restricted, with HLA associations seemingly driven largely by CMV exposure. According to the authors, the approach could potentially be generalized to other disease states and immunological phenotypes. Several of the top co-occurrence clusters appeared to be linked to parvovirus B19, influenza, CMV and Epstein-Barr virus, according to a later analysis. V-gene and J-gene trimming of TCR beta chains was associated with a missense DCLRE1C variant in a later genetic analysis, and the association was replicated in an independent cohort. A total of 150 or so TCR beta chains were listed by the study as associated with cytomegalovirus. A further reported finding was that TCR beta sequences accurately predicted the HLA-A and HLA-B alleles for most subjects in the first cohort. Correlated functional status among segregating V segments might reflect linkage disequilibrium, but an unknown experimental factor could not be ruled out. Presence/absence analyses assumed roughly uniform sequencing depth across donors, an assumption that may not hold. Because counts were too low, around 17 rarely observed V segments, including chromosome 9 orphons, were left out of the earlier analysis of 500 to 650 of the donors. A later analysis found that TCR association rates varied across HLA loci, with DRB1 alleles showing the most associated TCRs and HLA-C alleles the fewest. A group of highly shared sequence variants was considered likely to be a technical artifact of the sequencing pipeline. This cohort had only TCR beta chains sequenced, and the lack of alpha or paired-chain data limited which features could be detected. When HLA alleles, especially DR and DQ, strongly co-occurred, attributing TCR associations to individual alleles was difficult. Because HLA typing was unavailable for some donors at each locus, only the typed subset was used in association tests. The 87-base-pair reads could not distinguish some IMGT-functional V segments, including TRBV6-2 and TRBV6-3, so those segments were excluded. An earlier analysis of around 540 of the donors showed that most TCR beta V segments appeared in productive rearrangements either about 90% or about 30% of the time, which broadly matched IMGT annotations. A later analysis found that HLA-associated TCR beta chains were more clonally expanded and had lower generation probabilities than equally common non-associated chains. In a later analysis, more than 15,000 TCR beta sequences were associated with specific HLA alleles at a false discovery rate of 0.05. In vitro tests confirmed that a few of the cytomegalovirus-associated TCR beta chains recognize cytomegalovirus antigens. Cytomegalovirus status was reported to be diagnosed by the classifier with high specificity and sensitivity in both the original and validation cohorts. According to a later genetic analysis, donors in an Asian-associated ancestry cluster had fewer N-insertions in productive TCRs than the approximately 610-donor mean. Most TCR sequences were seen in very few donors, while some public TCRs were found in many individuals.

The library was produced with the immunoSEQ multiplex PCR assay. The multiplex PCR relied on a mix of 60 forward primers for TCR Vbeta segments and 13 reverse primers for TCR Jbeta segments. The CDR3 region of rearranged TCR beta genes was amplified from genomic DNA by a multiplex PCR assay. On the Illumina HiSeq System, the amplified TCR beta libraries were sequenced as 87-base-pair reads. On the study's bioinformatics: A later analysis tallied tens of millions of unique TCR beta chains across the 666 repertoires, and roughly 11 million of those chains were shared by two or more donors. A nearest-neighbor algorithm error-corrected the raw reads and collapsed the reads into unique sequences, merging closely related sequences to remove PCR and sequencing errors. CDR3 sequences were aligned to IMGT reference sequences to assign V, D and J gene segments. For a sequence to be retained, at least a six-nucleotide match to both a V gene segment and a J gene segment was required. A rearrangement counted as productive if the CDR3 had no stop codons and remained in frame with V and J, and every other rearrangement counted as non-productive. CDR3 was defined by IMGT convention, running from the second conserved V-encoded cysteine to the conserved J-encoded phenylalanine. The earlier analysis of 587 of the donors excluded any sequence lacking an unambiguous match to a single V gene segment. In an earlier analysis of approximately 590 of the donors, V segments were called functional above 56.7% productive rearrangements and were called segregating when the between-donor standard deviation exceeded 5%. A statistical classification framework was built for diagnosing cytomegalovirus status from the catalog of TCR beta chain sequences. In a later analysis, TCR nucleotide sequences were compared against IMGT/GENE-DB human TR gene sequences so that V and J genes could be assigned. The TCRdist pipeline was used in a later analysis to assign CDR3 sequences and most-parsimonious VDJ recombination scenarios. In a later analysis, every TCR beta chain was defined by the combination of its CDR3 amino acid sequence and its V-gene family, and reads without a unique V-gene family were dropped. In a later analysis, some 600 highly shared, low-generation-probability nucleotide sequences were removed to address suspected cross-contamination and a sequencing artifact. For each public chain, a later analysis derived a clonal expansion index from normalized ranks of inferred template counts within each repertoire. In a later analysis, generation probabilities were computed using a VDJ recombination model fitted to out-of-frame rearrangements, and the results were checked against IGoR. A later analysis scored TCR-TCR, TCR-HLA and TCR-CMV co-occurrence with hypergeometric tests, applying a repertoire-size bias correction to TCR pairs. In a later analysis, false discovery rates were estimated by permuting HLA or CMV assignments 20 times. In a later analysis, co-occurring TCRs were grouped using DBSCAN, and TCRdist sequence similarity was added for clustering within HLA-allele-positive subsets. Repertoires with fewer than 30,000 or more than 120,000 public chains were left out of co-occurrence clustering, as were five repertoires with anomalous nucleotide sharing. TCRdb re-hosts the immuneACCESS table, in-frame sequences only. Its copies lack some clones; in the studies checked, an unresolved V gene accounts for under half of them, and the cause for the rest is not known. D and trimming were read from the DNA, whereas the V and J calls and clone size are those reported in that table. Counted in this sample were about 150,000 clones; around 80% of them appeared once. Of the sample, around 13% falls within the top ten clones.

The cohort consisted of 600 to 750 healthy bone marrow donors. All cohort members were sampled while nominally healthy, although unrecorded immune exposures were likely present. The donor tested CMV seropositive, placing the donor among the roughly 300 seropositive members of the cohort. A peripheral blood sample was collected from each donor, and TCR beta sequencing was performed on peripheral blood mononuclear cells. The Qiagen DNeasy Blood Extraction Kit was used to extract genomic DNA from the blood cell samples. This receptor was identified in a man younger than 45 in good health and CMV-seropositive. Recombination connected TRBV23-1 to TRBJ2-7, and 10 junction bases match TRBD1. TRBV23-1 is identified as an open reading frame with a role that is uncertain. The material sequenced was PBMCs. The base sequence is TGCGCCCTAGGGACAGGGGCTCTAGCCTTCTACGAGCAGTACTTC. Translated, it gives CALGTGALAFYEQYF.